This TCR beta chain stems from a study of CD49a tissue-resident CD8 T cells in human skin (TCRdb year 2017). Describing the broader study: Subsets of tissue-resident memory CD8+ T cells in human skin, defined by their expression of CD49a, CD69 and CD103, were what the study examined.

Of note for this clone: The specificity of this receptor is unknown. Nothing much larger sits one base from this clone, and base qualities are not available.

Receptor libraries were prepared by the immunoSEQ multiplex PCR assay. The paper's data handling went like this. How frequently each TCR V beta family was used was compared between the sorted CD8+ T cell populations from blood, dermis and epidermis. Here the immuneACCESS table is served through TCRdb, limited to in-frame sequences with V and J called. Missing clones are a known gap in these copies; in checked studies unresolved V genes cover under half, and the rest lacks a known reason. That table furnishes V, J and clone size, whereas the DNA furnished D and trimming. The sample has 400 to 600 clones on record, approximately 70% of them singletons. Jointly, the top ten make up more than 20% of the sample. In sorted CD8+ T cells obtained from the blood, dermis and epidermis of 5 or 6 healthy donors, TCR beta CDR3 regions were analysed. Both blood and skin samples were provided by each TCR-sequenced donor, and all TCR-sequenced donors were healthy individuals. Sorting was used to isolate CD8+ T cell populations prior to TCR beta sequencing. Skin was separated into dermal and epidermal compartments before T cells were analysed.

The cysteine opens and the phenylalanine closes a CDR3 of 14 amino acids. The read is trimmed to its CDR3 DNA, 42 bases read in frame from base 1. The germline V gene gives CDR1 as MDHEN and CDR2 as SYDVKM. V is cut back by 6 bases and J by 7 bases, with 10 bases in the junction unmatched. The sequence is built from TRBV28 and TRBJ2-7; 9 junctional bases match TRBD2. The specimen sequenced was CD103- CD8+ T cells sorted from skin dermis. This TCR was recovered from a human donor in good health. This receptor has the CDR3 CASSLVAGAEEQYF. The DNA reads TGTGCCAGCAGCTTAGTAGCGGGAGCTGAGGAGCAGTACTTC. The full variable domain, completed from the reference TRBV28 and TRBJ2-7 proteins outside the CDR3, reads DVKVTQSSRYLVKRTGEKVFLECVQDMDHENMFWYRQDPGLGLRLIYFSYDVKMKEKGDIPEGYSVSREKKERFSLILESASTNQTSMYLCASSLVAGAEEQYFGPGTRLTVT.